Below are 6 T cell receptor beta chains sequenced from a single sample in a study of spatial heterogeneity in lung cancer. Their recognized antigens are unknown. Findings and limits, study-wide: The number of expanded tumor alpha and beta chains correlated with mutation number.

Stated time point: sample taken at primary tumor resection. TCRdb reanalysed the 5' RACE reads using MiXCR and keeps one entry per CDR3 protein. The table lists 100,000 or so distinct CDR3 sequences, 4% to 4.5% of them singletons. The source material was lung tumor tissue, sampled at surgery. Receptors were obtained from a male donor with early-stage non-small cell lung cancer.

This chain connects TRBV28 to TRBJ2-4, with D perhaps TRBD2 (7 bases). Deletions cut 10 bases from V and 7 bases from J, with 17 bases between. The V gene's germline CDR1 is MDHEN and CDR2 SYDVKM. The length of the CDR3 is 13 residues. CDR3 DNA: TGTGCCACCGACCCGGGGGGCCTGAACATTCAGTACTTC. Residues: CATDPGGLNIQYF.

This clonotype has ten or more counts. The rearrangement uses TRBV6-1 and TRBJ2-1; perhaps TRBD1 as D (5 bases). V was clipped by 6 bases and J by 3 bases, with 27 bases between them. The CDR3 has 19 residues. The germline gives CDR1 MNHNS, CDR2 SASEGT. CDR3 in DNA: TGTGCCAGCAGCCAGGGCGAGAGATATAAACCCCCCTTCTACAATGAGCAGTTCTTC. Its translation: CASSQGERYKPPFYNEQFF.

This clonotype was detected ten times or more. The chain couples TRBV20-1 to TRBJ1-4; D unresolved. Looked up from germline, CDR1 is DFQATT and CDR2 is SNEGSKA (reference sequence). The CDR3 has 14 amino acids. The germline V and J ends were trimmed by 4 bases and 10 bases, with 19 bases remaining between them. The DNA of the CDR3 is TGCAGTGCTACCCCCCCGGGAACCGGTGGAAAACTGTTTTTT. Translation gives CSATPPGTGGKLFF.

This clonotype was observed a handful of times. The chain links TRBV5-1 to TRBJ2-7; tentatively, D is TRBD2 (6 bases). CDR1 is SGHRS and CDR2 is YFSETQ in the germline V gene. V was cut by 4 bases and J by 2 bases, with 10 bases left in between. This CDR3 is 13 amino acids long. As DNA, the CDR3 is TGCGCCAGCAGCGTGGGACTCACCTACGAGCAGTACTTC. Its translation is CASSVGLTYEQYF. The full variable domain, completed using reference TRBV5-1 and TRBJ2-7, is KAGVTQTPRYLIKTRGQQVTLSCSPISGHRSVSWYQQTPGQGLQFLFEYFSETQRNKGNFPGRFSGRQFSNSRSEMNVSTLELGDSALYLCASSVGLTYEQYFGPGTRLTVT.

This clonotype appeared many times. In DNA form, the CDR3 reads TGCGCCACCTCAGAGGGGGCGGTAGGTGAAGCTTTCTTT. Translating it yields CATSEGAVGEAFF. The rearrangement uses TRBV5-1 and TRBJ1-1, with TRBD1 matching 7 bases. Trimming cost V 9 bases and J 7 bases; bases outside gene matches: 12. The CDR3 totals 13 residues. Germline lookup yields CDR1 SGHRS and CDR2 YFSETQ.

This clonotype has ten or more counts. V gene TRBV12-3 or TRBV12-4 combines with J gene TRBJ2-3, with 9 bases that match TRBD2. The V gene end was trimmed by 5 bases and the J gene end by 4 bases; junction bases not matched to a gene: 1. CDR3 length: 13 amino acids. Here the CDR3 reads CASSRGGADTQYF. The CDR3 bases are TGTGCCAGCAGTCGCGGGGGGGCAGATACGCAGTATTTT.